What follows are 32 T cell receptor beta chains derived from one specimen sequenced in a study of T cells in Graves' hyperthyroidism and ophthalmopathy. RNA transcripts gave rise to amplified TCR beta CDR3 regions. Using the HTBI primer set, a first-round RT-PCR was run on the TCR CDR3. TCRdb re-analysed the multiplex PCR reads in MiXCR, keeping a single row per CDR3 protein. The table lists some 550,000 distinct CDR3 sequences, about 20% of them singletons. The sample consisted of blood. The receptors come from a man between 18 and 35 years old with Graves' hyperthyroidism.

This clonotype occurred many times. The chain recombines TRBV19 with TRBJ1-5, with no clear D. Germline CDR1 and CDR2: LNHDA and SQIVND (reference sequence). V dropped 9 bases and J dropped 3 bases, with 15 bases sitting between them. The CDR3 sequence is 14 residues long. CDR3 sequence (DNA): TGTGCCAGCGGGATGAGGACCCTCAATCAGCCCCAGCATTTT. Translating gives CASGMRTLNQPQHF.

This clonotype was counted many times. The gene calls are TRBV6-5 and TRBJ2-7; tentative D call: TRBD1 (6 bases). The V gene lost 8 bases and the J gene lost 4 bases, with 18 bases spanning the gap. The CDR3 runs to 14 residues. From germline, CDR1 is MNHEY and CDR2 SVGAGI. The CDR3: CASLTGLDVYEQYF. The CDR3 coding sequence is TGTGCCAGCCTCACAGGGTTAGACGTGTACGAGCAGTACTTC.

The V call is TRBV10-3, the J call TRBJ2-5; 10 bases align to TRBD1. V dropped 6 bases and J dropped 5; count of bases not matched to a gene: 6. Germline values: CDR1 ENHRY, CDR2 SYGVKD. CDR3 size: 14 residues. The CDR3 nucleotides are TGTGCCATCAGAAGAGGGACAGGGGCGGAGACCCAGTACTTC. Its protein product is CAIRRGTGAETQYF.

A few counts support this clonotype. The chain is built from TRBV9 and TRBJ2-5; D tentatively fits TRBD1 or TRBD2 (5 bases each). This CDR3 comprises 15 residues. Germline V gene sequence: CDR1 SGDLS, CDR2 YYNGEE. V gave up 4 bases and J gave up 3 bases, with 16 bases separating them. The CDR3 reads CASSTSGTEKETQYF. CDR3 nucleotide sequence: TGTGCCAGCAGCACCTCCGGGACGGAAAAAGAGACCCAGTACTTC.

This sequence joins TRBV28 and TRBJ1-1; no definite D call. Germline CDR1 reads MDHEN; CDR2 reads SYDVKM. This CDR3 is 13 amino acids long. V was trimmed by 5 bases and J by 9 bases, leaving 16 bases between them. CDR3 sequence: CASSTRASRQAFF. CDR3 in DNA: TGTGCCAGCAGTACGAGGGCCTCCCGGCAAGCTTTCTTT.

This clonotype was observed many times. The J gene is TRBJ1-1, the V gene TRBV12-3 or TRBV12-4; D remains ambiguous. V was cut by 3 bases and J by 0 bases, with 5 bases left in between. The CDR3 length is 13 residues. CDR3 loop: CASSFRMNTEAFF. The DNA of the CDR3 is TGTGCCAGCAGTTTTCGGATGAACACTGAAGCTTTCTTT.

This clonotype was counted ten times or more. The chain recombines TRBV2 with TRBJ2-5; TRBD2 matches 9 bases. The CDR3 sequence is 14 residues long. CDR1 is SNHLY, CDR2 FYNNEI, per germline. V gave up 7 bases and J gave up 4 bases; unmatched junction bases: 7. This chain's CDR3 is CASTEPAGGETQYF. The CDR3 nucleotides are TGTGCCAGCACCGAACCAGCGGGGGGAGAGACCCAGTACTTC.

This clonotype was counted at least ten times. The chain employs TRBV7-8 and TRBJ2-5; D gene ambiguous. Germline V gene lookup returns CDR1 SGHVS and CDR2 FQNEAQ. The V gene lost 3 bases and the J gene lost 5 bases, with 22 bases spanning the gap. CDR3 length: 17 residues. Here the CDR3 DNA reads TGTGCCAGCAGCTTGTTGGCTAAACTTCTACCTAGGGAGACCCAGTACTTC. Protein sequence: CASSLLAKLLPRETQYF.

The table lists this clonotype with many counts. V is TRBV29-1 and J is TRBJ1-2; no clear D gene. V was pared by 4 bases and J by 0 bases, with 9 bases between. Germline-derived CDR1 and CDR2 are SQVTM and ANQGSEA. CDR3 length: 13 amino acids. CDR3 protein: CSVGPKANYGYTF. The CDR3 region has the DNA TGCAGCGTTGGACCGAAAGCTAACTATGGCTACACCTTC. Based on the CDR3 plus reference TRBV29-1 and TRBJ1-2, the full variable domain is SAVISQKPSRDICQRGTSLTIQCQVDSQVTMMFWYRQQPGQSLTLIATANQGSEATYESGFVIDKFPISRPNLTFSTLTVSNMSPEDSSIYLCSVGPKANYGYTFGSGTRLTVV.

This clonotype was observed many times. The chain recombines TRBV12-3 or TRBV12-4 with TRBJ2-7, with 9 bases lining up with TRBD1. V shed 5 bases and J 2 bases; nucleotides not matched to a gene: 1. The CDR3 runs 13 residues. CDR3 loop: CASSRTGAYEQYF. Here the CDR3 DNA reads TGTGCCAGCAGTCGGACAGGGGCCTACGAGCAGTACTTC.

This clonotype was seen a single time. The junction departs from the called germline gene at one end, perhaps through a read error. CDR3 in DNA: TGCGCCGGCAGCCAAGATTTGGACGAGGGATATGGCTACACCTTC. As protein: CAGSQDLDEGYGYTF. This chain uses TRBV4-1 with TRBJ1-2, with D uncertain. CDR3 length: 15 amino acids. Germline loops: CDR1 MGHRA, CDR2 YSYEKL.

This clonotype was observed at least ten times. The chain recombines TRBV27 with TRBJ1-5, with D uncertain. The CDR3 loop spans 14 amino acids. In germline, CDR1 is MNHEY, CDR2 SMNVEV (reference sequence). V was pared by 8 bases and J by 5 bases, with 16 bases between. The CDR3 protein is CASGIGGRDQPQHF. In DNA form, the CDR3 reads TGTGCCAGCGGTATCGGAGGGCGCGATCAGCCCCAGCATTTT.

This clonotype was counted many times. In DNA form, the CDR3 reads TGTGCCAGCAGCGGCCAGGAGCAAGAGACCCAGTACTTC. This sequence encodes CASSGQEQETQYF. J is TRBJ2-5 and V is TRBV6-1, with unresolved D. CDR1 is MNHNS, CDR2 SASEGT, per germline. Trimming stripped 6 bases from V and 2 bases from J, with 10 bases between. The CDR3 extends over 13 amino acids.

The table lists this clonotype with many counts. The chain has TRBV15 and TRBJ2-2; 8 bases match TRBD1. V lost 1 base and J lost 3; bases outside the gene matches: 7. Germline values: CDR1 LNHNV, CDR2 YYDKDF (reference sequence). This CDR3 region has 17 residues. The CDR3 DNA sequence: TGTGCCACCAGCAGAGGGCACGGGACAGGAGACACCGGGGAGCTGTTTTTT. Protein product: CATSRGHGTGDTGELFF.

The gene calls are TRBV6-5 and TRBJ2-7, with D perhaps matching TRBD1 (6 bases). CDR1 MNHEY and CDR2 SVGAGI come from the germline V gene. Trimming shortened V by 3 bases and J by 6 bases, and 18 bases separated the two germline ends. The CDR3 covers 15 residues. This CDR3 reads CASSYLLRGRGEQYF. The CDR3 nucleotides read TGTGCCAGCAGTTATCTTCTCAGGGGACGGGGCGAGCAGTACTTC.

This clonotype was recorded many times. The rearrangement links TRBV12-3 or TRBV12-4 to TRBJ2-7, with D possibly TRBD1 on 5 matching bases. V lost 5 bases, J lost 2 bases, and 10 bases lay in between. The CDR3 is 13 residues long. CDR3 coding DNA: TGTGCCAGCAGTCCTACAGGTACCTACGAGCAGTACTTC. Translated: CASSPTGTYEQYF.

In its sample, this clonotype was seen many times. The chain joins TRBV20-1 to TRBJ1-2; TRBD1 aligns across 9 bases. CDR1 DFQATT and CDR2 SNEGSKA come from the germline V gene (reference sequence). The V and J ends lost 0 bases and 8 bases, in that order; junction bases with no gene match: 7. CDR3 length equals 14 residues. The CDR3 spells CSARDIGTGKGYTF. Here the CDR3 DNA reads TGCAGTGCTAGAGATATCGGGACAGGGAAAGGCTACACCTTC.

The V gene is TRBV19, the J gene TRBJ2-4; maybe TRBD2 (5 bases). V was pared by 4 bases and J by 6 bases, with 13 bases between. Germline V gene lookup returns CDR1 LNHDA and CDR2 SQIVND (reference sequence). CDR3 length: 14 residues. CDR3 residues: CASSTMQEVNIQYF. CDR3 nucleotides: TGTGCCAGTAGTACGATGCAGGAGGTAAACATTCAGTACTTC.

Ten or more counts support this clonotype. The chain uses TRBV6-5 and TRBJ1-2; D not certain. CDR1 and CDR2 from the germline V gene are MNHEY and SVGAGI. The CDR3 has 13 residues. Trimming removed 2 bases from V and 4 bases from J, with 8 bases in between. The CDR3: CASSYTASYGYTF. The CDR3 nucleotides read TGTGCCAGCAGTTACACAGCGTCCTATGGCTACACCTTC.

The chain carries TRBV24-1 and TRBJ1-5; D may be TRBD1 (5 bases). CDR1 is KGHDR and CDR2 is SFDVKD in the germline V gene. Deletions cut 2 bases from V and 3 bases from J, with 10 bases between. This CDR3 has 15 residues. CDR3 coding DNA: TGTGCCACCAGTGATTCAGGGACTGTCAATCAGCCCCAGCATTTT. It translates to CATSDSGTVNQPQHF.

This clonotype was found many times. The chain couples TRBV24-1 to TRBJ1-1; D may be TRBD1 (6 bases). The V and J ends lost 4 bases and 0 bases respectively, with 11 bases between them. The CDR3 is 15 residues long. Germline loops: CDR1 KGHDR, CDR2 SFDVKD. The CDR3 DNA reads TGTGCCACCAGTGACTCGGGACAACTGAACACTGAAGCTTTCTTT. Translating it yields CATSDSGQLNTEAFF.

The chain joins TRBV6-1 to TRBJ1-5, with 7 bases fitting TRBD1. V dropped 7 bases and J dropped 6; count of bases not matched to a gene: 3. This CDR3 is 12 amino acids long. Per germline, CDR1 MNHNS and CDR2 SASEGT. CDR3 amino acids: CASNQGGQPQHF. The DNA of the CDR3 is TGTGCCAGCAACCAGGGGGGTCAGCCCCAGCATTTT.

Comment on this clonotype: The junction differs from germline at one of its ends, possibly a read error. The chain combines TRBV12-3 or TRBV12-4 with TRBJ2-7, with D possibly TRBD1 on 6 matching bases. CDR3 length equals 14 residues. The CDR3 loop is CASSPRGSSYELYF. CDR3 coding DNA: TGTGCCAGCAGTCCGAGGGGGTCCTCCTACGAGCTGTACTTC.

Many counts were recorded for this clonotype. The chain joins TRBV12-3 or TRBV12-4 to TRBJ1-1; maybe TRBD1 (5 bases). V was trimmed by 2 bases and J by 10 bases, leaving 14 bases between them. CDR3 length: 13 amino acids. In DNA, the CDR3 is TGTGCCAGCAGTTTATCGGATCTAGGGACAGCTTTCTTT. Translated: CASSLSDLGTAFF.

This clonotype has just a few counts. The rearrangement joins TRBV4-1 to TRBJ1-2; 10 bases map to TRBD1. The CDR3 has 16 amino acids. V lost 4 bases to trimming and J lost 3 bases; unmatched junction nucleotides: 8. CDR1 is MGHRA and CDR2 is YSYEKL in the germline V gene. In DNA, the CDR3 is TGCGCCAGCAGCCGCCCGGGACAGGGGTTTCACTATGGCTACACCTTC. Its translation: CASSRPGQGFHYGYTF.

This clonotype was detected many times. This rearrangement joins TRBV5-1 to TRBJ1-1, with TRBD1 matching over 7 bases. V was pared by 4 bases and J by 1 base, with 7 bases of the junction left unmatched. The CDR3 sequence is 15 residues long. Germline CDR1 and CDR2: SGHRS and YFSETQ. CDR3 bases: TGCGCCAGCAGCCCGGGACAGCCCCCGAACACTGAAGCTTTCTTT. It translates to CASSPGQPPNTEAFF.

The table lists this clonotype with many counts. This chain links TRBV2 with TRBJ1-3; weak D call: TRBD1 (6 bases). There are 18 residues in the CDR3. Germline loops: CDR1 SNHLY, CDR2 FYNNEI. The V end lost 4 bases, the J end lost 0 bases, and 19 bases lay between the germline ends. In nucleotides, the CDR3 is TGTGCCAGCAGTGCCCCAAAAGACAGGAGGAACTCTGGAAACACCATATATTTT. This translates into CASSAPKDRRNSGNTIYF.

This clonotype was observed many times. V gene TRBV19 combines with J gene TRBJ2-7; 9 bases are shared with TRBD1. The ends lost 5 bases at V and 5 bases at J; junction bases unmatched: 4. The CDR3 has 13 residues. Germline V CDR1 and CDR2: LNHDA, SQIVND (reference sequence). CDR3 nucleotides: TGTGCCAGTAGTCCGCGACAGGGGGACGAGCAGTACTTC. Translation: CASSPRQGDEQYF.

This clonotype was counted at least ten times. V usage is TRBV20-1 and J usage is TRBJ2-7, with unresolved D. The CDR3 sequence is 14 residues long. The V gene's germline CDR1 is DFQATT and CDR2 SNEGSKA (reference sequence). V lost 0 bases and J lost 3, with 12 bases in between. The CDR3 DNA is TGCAGTGCTAGAGATCCGCGACTGGACTACGAGCAGTACTTC. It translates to CSARDPRLDYEQYF.

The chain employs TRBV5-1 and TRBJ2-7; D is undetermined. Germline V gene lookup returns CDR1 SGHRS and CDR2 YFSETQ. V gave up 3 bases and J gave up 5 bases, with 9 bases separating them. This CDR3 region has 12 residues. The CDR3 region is CASSSDVNEQYF. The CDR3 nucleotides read TGCGCCAGCAGCTCAGATGTTAACGAGCAGTACTTC.

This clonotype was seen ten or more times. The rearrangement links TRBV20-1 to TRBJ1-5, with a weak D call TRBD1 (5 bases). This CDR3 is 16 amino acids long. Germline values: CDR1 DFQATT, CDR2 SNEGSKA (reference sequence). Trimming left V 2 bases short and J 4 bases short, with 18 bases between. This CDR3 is CSARPPGRGENQPQHF. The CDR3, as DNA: TGCAGTGCTAGACCTCCCGGGAGAGGGGAGAATCAGCCCCAGCATTTT.

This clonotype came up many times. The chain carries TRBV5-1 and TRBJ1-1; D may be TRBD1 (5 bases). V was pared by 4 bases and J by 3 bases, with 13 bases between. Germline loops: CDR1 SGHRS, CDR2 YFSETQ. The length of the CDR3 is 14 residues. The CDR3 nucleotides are TGCGCCAGCAGCCGCGACAGTGGGTACACTGAAGCTTTCTTT. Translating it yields CASSRDSGYTEAFF.